Below, 30 T cell receptor beta chains from the same sample are listed, as sequenced in a study of Graves' ophthalmopathy and Graves' hyperthyroidism. Transcripts of RNA were the source for amplifying TCR beta CDR3 regions. The library came from an HTBI-primed first-round RT-PCR and a second-round multiplex PCR. TCRdb passed the multiplex PCR reads through MiXCR, listing each CDR3 protein once. The data contain roughly 500,000 distinct CDR3 sequences, 13% to 15% of them seen just once; the ten biggest clones take up roughly 10%. Material: blood. Receptors originate from a woman aged 30 to 39 with Graves' ophthalmopathy.

There are a few counts of this clonotype. The V gene is TRBV6-1, the J gene TRBJ2-7; a weak D match, TRBD2 (5 bases). The V end was cut by 5 bases, the J end by 3 bases, with 17 bases between. CDR3 length equals 15 residues. Germline CDR1 MNHNS, CDR2 SASEGT. CDR3 amino acids: CASSPELGRLYEQYF. CDR3 sequence (DNA): TGTGCCAGCAGTCCAGAACTAGGAAGACTCTACGAGCAGTACTTC.

The sample holds many counts of this clonotype. The chain recombines TRBV10-3 with TRBJ2-2, with TRBD2 matching 9 bases. The V segment lost 8 bases and the J segment 2 bases; nucleotides outside the gene matches: 3. The V gene's germline CDR1 is ENHRY and CDR2 SYGVKD. This CDR3 has 14 residues. As DNA, the CDR3 is TGTGCCATCTCCCTAGCGGGAAACACCGGGGAGCTGTTTTTT. This sequence encodes CAISLAGNTGELFF.

The chain has TRBV7-9 and TRBJ2-7, with 9 bases fitting TRBD1. This CDR3 has 15 amino acids. V was clipped by 1 base and J by 3 bases; unmatched bases: 4. Germline values: CDR1 SEHNR, CDR2 FQNEAQ (reference sequence). CDR3: CASSLEGQGYYEQYF. For the CDR3, the DNA is TGTGCCAGCAGCTTAGAGGGACAGGGCTACTACGAGCAGTACTTC.

The chain couples TRBV7-8 to TRBJ2-7, with D hard to call. The CDR3 sequence is 14 residues long. Trimming took off 1 base at V and 3 bases at J, with 10 bases between the two ends. Germline lookup yields CDR1 SGHVS and CDR2 FQNEAQ. The CDR3 reads CASSLGSRIYEQYF. CDR3 in DNA: TGTGCCAGCAGCTTAGGGAGTCGGATCTACGAGCAGTACTTC.

The sample holds many counts of this clonotype. The rearrangement joins TRBV15 to TRBJ2-7; D uncertain. Looked up from germline, CDR1 is LNHNV and CDR2 is YYDKDF (reference sequence). The CDR3 is 13 residues long. Trimming took 1 base from V and 4 from J, leaving 8 bases between them. Here the CDR3 DNA reads TGTGCCACCAGCAGAGGGGTGGATTACGAGCAGTACTTC. Its protein product is CATSRGVDYEQYF.

J is TRBJ2-3 and V is TRBV7-9; D unclear. Trimming shortened V by 5 bases and J by 6 bases, and 12 bases separated the two germline ends. The CDR3 is 13 amino acids. Germline-derived CDR1 and CDR2 are SEHNR and FQNEAQ (reference sequence). The CDR3 bases are TGTGCCAGCAGCATTGTGGAACTTGATACGCAGTATTTT. As protein: CASSIVELDTQYF.

This clonotype was detected only a few times. The chain carries TRBV4-2 and TRBJ2-5; 8 bases line up with TRBD1. Germline-derived CDR1 and CDR2 are LGHNA and YNFKEQ. There are 16 residues in the CDR3. After removal of 4 bases from V and 4 bases from J, the junction contained 11 bases not matched to a gene. The DNA for the CDR3 is TGTGCCAGCAGCCCTAGGGCGACAGGGGTGGGAGAGACCCAGTACTTC. It is translated as CASSPRATGVGETQYF.

For this clonotype: A junction boundary mismatches the germline segment, possibly from a read error. The chain carries TRBV5-4 and TRBJ1-1; TRBD1 agrees at 10 bases. CDR1 is SGHNT and CDR2 is YYREEE in the germline V gene (reference sequence). This CDR3 has 14 residues. The CDR3 DNA follows: TGTGCCAGCAGCCGAGGACAGGGGGAGACTGAAGCTTGCTTT. Amino acids: CASSRGQGETEACF.

This clonotype was found many times. The chain recombines TRBV20-1 with TRBJ2-7; either TRBD1 or TRBD2 may fit D (5 bases each). Germline V gene data show CDR1 as DFQATT and CDR2 as SNEGSKA (reference sequence). Trimming left V 2 bases short and J 4 bases short, with 15 bases between. This CDR3 spans 14 amino acids. This CDR3 is CSARPSGTQYEQYF. CDR3 DNA sequence: TGCAGTGCTAGACCCTCCGGGACCCAATACGAGCAGTACTTC.

This clonotype was seen at least ten times. The rearrangement links TRBV10-3 to TRBJ1-6; TRBD1 is a possible D gene (5 bases). The CDR3 totals 15 residues. Germline V gene data show CDR1 as ENHRY and CDR2 as SYGVKD. V lost 3 bases, J lost 7 bases, and 13 bases lay in between. CDR3: CAISDGWGLNSPLHF. In nucleotides, the CDR3 is TGTGCCATCAGTGACGGCTGGGGCTTGAATTCACCCCTCCACTTT.

A word on this clonotype: This clone may be a read error of a much larger clone one base away. The rearrangement joins TRBV11-1 to TRBJ2-7; D remains unclear. The CDR3 loop spans 13 amino acids. The germline gives CDR1 SGHAT, CDR2 FQDESV (reference sequence). In DNA form, the CDR3 reads TGTGCCGGCAGCTTAGGGCATCCCTACGAGCAGTACTTC. Translated, it gives CAGSLGHPYEQYF.

The chain links TRBV25-1 to TRBJ1-5; tentative D call: TRBD1 (5 bases). CDR1 and CDR2 from the germline V gene are MGHDK and SYGVNS. V was trimmed by 3 bases and J by 5 bases, leaving 14 bases between them. The CDR3 runs 15 residues. The CDR3 DNA sequence: TGTGCCAGCAGTGACGACTCGGGGGATCATCAGCCCCAGCATTTT. It translates to CASSDDSGDHQPQHF.

The chain has TRBV19 and TRBJ1-6, with D hard to call. The CDR3 consists of 12 residues. Germline V gives CDR1 LNHDA, CDR2 SQIVND (reference sequence). V was clipped by 3 bases and J by 10 bases, with 7 bases between them. The CDR3 protein is CASSIGGSPLHF. The CDR3 bases are TGTGCCAGTAGTATTGGAGGATCACCCCTCCACTTT.

There are many counts of this clonotype. This rearrangement joins TRBV6-2 or TRBV6-3 to TRBJ2-4; D uncertain. The CDR3 spans 18 residues. Trimming took 5 bases from V and 1 from J, leaving 21 bases between them. The V gene's germline CDR1 is MNHEY and CDR2 SVGEGT. The CDR3 protein is CASSPLGLAGVAKNIQYF. The CDR3 coding sequence is TGTGCCAGCAGTCCCCTCGGATTAGCAGGAGTTGCCAAAAACATTCAGTACTTC.

This clonotype was seen repeatedly, ten times or more. The chain joins TRBV6-1 to TRBJ1-5, with 9 bases matching TRBD1. V shed 10 bases and J 7 bases; nucleotides not matched to a gene: 8. Germline values: CDR1 MNHNS, CDR2 SASEGT. The CDR3 sequence is 13 residues long. The CDR3 protein is CAISQGAKQPQHF. DNA of the CDR3: TGTGCCATCTCACAGGGGGCAAAACAGCCCCAGCATTTT.

This clonotype was seen at least ten times. This chain uses TRBV30 with TRBJ1-1, with 7 nucleotides matching TRBD1. The junction had 8 bases not matched to a gene; V was cut back by 6 bases and J by 4 bases. The CDR3 totals 13 residues. Per the germline V gene, CDR1 is GTSNPN and CDR2 is SVGIG (reference sequence). CDR3 sequence reads: CACGRQGRTEAFF. The CDR3 DNA follows: TGTGCCTGCGGGCGACAGGGTCGCACTGAAGCTTTCTTT. Full variable domain (rest looked up from reference TRBV30 and TRBJ1-1): SQTIHQWPATLVQPVGSPLSLECTVEGTSNPNLYWYRQAAGRGLQLLFYSVGIGQISSEVPQNLSASRPQDRQFILSSKKLLLSDSGFYLCACGRQGRTEAFFGQGTRLTVV.

The V gene is TRBV6-1, the J gene TRBJ2-5, with D possibly being TRBD1 (5 bases). CDR3 length: 15 amino acids. Germline V CDR1 and CDR2: MNHNS, SASEGT. V lost 6 bases and J lost 1, with 15 bases in between. CDR3 coding DNA: TGTGCCAGCAGCTCAGGGCAGATTCCCCAAGAGACCCAGTACTTC. This translates into CASSSGQIPQETQYF.

In its sample, this clonotype was seen many times. The chain couples TRBV12-5 to TRBJ1-2; no clear D. The CDR3 is 14 residues long. In germline, CDR1 is LGHNT, CDR2 FRNRAP. Trimming took off 6 bases at V and 7 bases at J, with 18 bases between the two ends. CDR3 nucleotide sequence: TGTGCTAGTGGCACCCCCCCGGGATCAACTGGCTACACCTTC. Its protein is CASGTPPGSTGYTF.

This clonotype showed up many times. The chain employs TRBV6-1 and TRBJ2-7, with D unresolved. Trimming shortened V by 8 bases and J by 5 bases, and 13 bases separated the two germline ends. The CDR3 is made up of 12 amino acids. Looked up from germline, CDR1 is MNHNS and CDR2 is SASEGT. The CDR3 loop reads CASGERKDEQYF. DNA of the CDR3: TGTGCCAGCGGAGAGAGAAAAGACGAGCAGTACTTC.

In this sample, this clonotype turned up once. This chain links TRBV6-2 or TRBV6-3 with TRBJ1-2; D remains ambiguous. Looked up from germline, CDR1 is MNHEY and CDR2 is SVGEGT. The CDR3 is 11 amino acids. V lost 4 bases, J lost 8 bases, and 8 bases lay in between. This CDR3 is CASSLGIGYTF. CDR3 bases: TGTGCCAGCAGTTTAGGGATCGGCTACACCTTC.

This clonotype has a count of ten or more. The V and J genes are TRBV12-3 or TRBV12-4 and TRBJ1-6, with D perhaps matching TRBD1 (5 bases). The V end was cut by 6 bases, the J end by 3 bases, with 12 bases between. This CDR3 has 15 amino acids. The CDR3 nucleotides are TGTGCCAGCAGCCACCGGGACGGCTATAATTCACCCCTCCACTTT. This sequence encodes CASSHRDGYNSPLHF.

This clonotype was found a few times. The gene calls are TRBV13 and TRBJ2-7, with 8 bases fitting TRBD1. CDR3 length: 15 residues. After removal of 4 bases from V and 5 bases from J, the junction contained 10 bases not matched to a gene. Germline-derived CDR1 and CDR2 are PRHDT and FYEKMQ (reference sequence). The chain's CDR3 is CASSSADREDDEQYF. For the CDR3, the DNA is TGTGCCAGCAGCTCTGCGGACAGGGAAGACGACGAGCAGTACTTC. Drawing the rest from reference TRBV13 and TRBJ2-7, the complete variable domain is AAGVIQSPRHLIKEKRETATLKCYPIPRHDTVYWYQQGPGQDPQFLISFYEKMQSDKGSIPDRFSAQQFSDYHSELNMSSLELGDSALYFCASSSADREDDEQYFGPGTRLTVT.

This clonotype was found many times. The gene calls are TRBV28 and TRBJ2-7, with TRBD2 matching over 8 bases. The CDR3 covers 15 residues. From germline, CDR1 is MDHEN and CDR2 SYDVKM. The ends lost 6 bases at V and 3 bases at J; junction bases unmatched: 10. CDR3 bases: TGTGCCAGCAGGACTCCCCGGACTAGCAGCTACGAGCAGTACTTC. Protein sequence: CASRTPRTSSYEQYF.

The chain couples TRBV2 to TRBJ1-1; unclear D gene. V was pared by 6 bases and J by 3 bases, with 17 bases between. This CDR3 spans 15 amino acids. Germline V gene lookup returns CDR1 SNHLY and CDR2 FYNNEI. The CDR3 DNA sequence: TGTGCCAGCAGGAGGGATCAATCGGGTTACACTGAAGCTTTCTTT. Protein sequence: CASRRDQSGYTEAFF.

For this clonotype: At one boundary the junction diverges from the germline segment, which might be a read error. V is TRBV12-3 or TRBV12-4 and J is TRBJ1-1; D call uncertain. The CDR3 contains 14 residues. CDR3: CASSLRRQNTDAFF. CDR3 DNA sequence: TGTGCCAGCAGTTTACGCCGCCAGAACACTGATGCTTTCTTT.

The V and J genes are TRBV12-3 or TRBV12-4 and TRBJ2-7, with 9 bases that match TRBD1. The CDR3 consists of 15 residues. V lost 5 bases and J lost 4; bases outside the gene matches: 9. In nucleotides, the CDR3 is TGTGCCAGCAGTCTGGAGACGGACAGGGGTTACGAGCAGTACTTC. Its translation: CASSLETDRGYEQYF.

This clonotype was seen many times. This chain joins TRBV29-1 and TRBJ2-7; 16 positions agree with TRBD2. The CDR3 spans 18 residues. CDR1 and CDR2 (germline): SQVTM, ANQGSEA. The ends lost 6 bases at V and 4 bases at J; junction bases unmatched: 15. CDR3 sequence (DNA): TGCAGCGTGCTGGGACTAGCGGGAGGGCCTACGGGGAATTACGAGCAGTACTTC. Its protein is CSVLGLAGGPTGNYEQYF.

This clonotype was seen many times. The CDR3 sequence: CASSSFQETQYF. CDR3 in DNA: TGTGCCAGCAGTTCTTTTCAAGAGACCCAGTACTTC. The rearrangement joins TRBV28 to TRBJ2-5; D not resolved. The CDR3 spans 12 residues. Germline assignment: CDR1 MDHEN and CDR2 SYDVKM. V was trimmed by 4 bases and J by 2 bases, leaving 5 bases between them.

This clonotype has at least ten counts. V and J are TRBV12-3 or TRBV12-4 and TRBJ2-5; TRBD1 matches at 7 bases. CDR3 length: 15 residues. After removal of 5 bases from V and 2 bases from J, the junction contained 8 bases not matched to a gene. CDR3 amino acids: CASSVSQGQQETQYF. For the CDR3, the DNA is TGTGCCAGCAGTGTGTCTCAGGGACAGCAAGAGACCCAGTACTTC.

The chain recombines TRBV10-3 with TRBJ2-7, with a weak D call TRBD1 (6 bases). CDR3 size: 14 residues. Germline V gene data show CDR1 as ENHRY and CDR2 as SYGVKD. Trimming cost V 4 bases and J 5 bases, with 15 bases left between them. As DNA, the CDR3 is TGTGCCATCAGTGTAGGTGGGGGCCAGAACGAGCAGTACTTC. Its translation: CAISVGGGQNEQYF.